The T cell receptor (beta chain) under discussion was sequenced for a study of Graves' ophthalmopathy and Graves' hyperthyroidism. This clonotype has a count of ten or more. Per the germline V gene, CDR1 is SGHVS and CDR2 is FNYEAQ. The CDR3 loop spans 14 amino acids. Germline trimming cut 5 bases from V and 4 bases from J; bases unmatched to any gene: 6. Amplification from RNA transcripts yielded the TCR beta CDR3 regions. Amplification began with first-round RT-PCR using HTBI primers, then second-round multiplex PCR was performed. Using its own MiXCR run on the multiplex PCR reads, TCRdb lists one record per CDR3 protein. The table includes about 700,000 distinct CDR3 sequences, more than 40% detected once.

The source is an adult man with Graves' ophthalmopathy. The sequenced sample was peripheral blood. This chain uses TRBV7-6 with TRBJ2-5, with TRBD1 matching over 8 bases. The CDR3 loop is CASSPPTGGETQYF. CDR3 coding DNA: TGTGCCAGCAGCCCACCAACAGGGGGAGAGACCCAGTACTTC.